Listed here are 12 T cell receptor beta chains from one sample, sequenced in a study of control samples from healthy donors and cancer patients (dated by TCRdb to the early 2020s). Receptors were amplified or captured by the immunoSEQ multiplex PCR assay. TCRdb took over this immuneACCESS table, retaining in-frame rearrangements with V and J assigned. Such tables are incomplete; in checked studies, under half of the missing clones stem from an unresolved V gene, and the remainder is unexplained. The sample table records hundreds of thousands of clones; approximately 90% of these occur just once. The ten top clones hold 5% to 7% of the sample. The specimen sequenced was PBMCs. These receptors originate from a middle-aged man with head and neck cancer.

In this sample, this clone turned up once. This chain links TRBV9 with TRBJ2-3; D perhaps matches TRBD2 (5 bases). The CDR3 extends over 15 amino acids. Germline loops: CDR1 SGDLS, CDR2 YYNGEE. Between the trimmed V and J ends, which lost 4 bases and 6 bases, there was a span of 18 bases. CDR3 sequence reads: CASSPGVGPTDTQYF. CDR3 nucleotide sequence: TGTGCCAGCAGCCCCGGGGTGGGCCCCACGGATACGCAGTATTTT. Supplemented by reference TRBV9 and TRBJ2-3, the full variable domain reads DSGVTQTPKHLITATGQRVTLRCSPRSGDLSVYWYQQSLDQGLQFLIQYYNGEERAKGNILERFSAQQFPDLHSELNLSSLELGDSALYFCASSPGVGPTDTQYFGPGTRLTVL.

Only one count was recorded for this clone. The chain uses TRBV14 and TRBJ2-7; the D gene is possibly TRBD2 (5 bases). The CDR3 has 11 residues. CDR1 SGHDN and CDR2 FVKESK come from the germline V gene. V was shortened by 2 bases and J by 7 bases, with 6 bases between the two germline ends. CDR3 coding DNA: TGTGCCAGCAGCCAACGCGGGGAGCAGTACTTC. Residues: CASSQRGEQYF.

This clone was seen at least ten times. The V and J genes are TRBV28 and TRBJ1-5; D is uncertain. The V gene lost 5 bases and the J gene lost 8 bases, with 7 bases spanning the gap. The length of the CDR3 is 11 residues. Germline V gives CDR1 MDHEN, CDR2 SYDVKM. The DNA for the CDR3 is TGTGCCAGCAGTCTCCGGGAGCCCCAGCATTTT. Its translation: CASSLREPQHF.

This rearrangement joins TRBV6-5 to TRBJ1-1, with no clear D. The V end was cut by 8 bases, the J end by 2 bases, with 12 bases between. CDR1 and CDR2 from the germline V gene are MNHEY and SVGAGI. The CDR3 runs to 13 residues. In DNA, the CDR3 is TGTGCCAGCCGAGGCAGAATTAACACTGAAGCTTTCTTT. It encodes CASRGRINTEAFF.

This chain connects TRBV6-4 to TRBJ2-1; D unresolved. Germline V gene sequence: CDR1 MRHNA, CDR2 SNTAGT. V was pared by 8 bases and J by 0 bases, with 11 bases between. CDR3 size: 14 residues. CDR3 amino acids: CASPTRSSYNEQFF. The CDR3 nucleotides read TGTGCCAGCCCGACAAGGAGCTCCTACAATGAGCAGTTCTTC.

The chain has TRBV10-3 and TRBJ2-1, with D perhaps matching TRBD2 (5 bases). The CDR3 totals 17 residues. V lost 7 bases to trimming and J lost 1 base, with 20 bases between them. From germline, CDR1 is ENHRY and CDR2 SYGVKD. In DNA form, the CDR3 reads TGTGCCATCACCCCTGAAAGAGGGCAGTCGTCCTACAATGAGCAGTTCTTC. This sequence encodes CAITPERGQSSYNEQFF.

V and J are TRBV6-5 and TRBJ2-7, with 7 bases that match TRBD1. V trimming: 4 bases; J trimming: 6 bases; junction bases outside the gene matches: 9. The CDR3 loop spans 14 amino acids. The V gene's germline CDR1 is MNHEY and CDR2 SVGAGI. The CDR3 here is CASSSQDRLGEQYF. The CDR3 region has the DNA TGTGCCAGCAGTTCTCAGGACAGGCTGGGCGAGCAGTACTTC.

The chain couples TRBV6-2 or TRBV6-3 to TRBJ1-1, with 10 positions matching TRBD1. Germline CDR1 reads MNHEY; CDR2 reads SVGEGT. V was clipped by 2 bases and J by 8 bases; unmatched bases: 5. This CDR3 has 14 residues. As DNA, the CDR3 is TGTGCCAGCAGTTACCCCCGGGACAGGGGAGAAGCTTTCTTT. Amino acids: CASSYPRDRGEAFF.

This chain joins TRBV13 and TRBJ2-7, with 11 bases identical to TRBD2. The CDR3 sequence is 17 residues long. The V segment lost 4 bases and the J segment 4 bases; nucleotides outside the gene matches: 12. The germline gives CDR1 PRHDT, CDR2 FYEKMQ (reference sequence). The CDR3: CASSSRDGTSGPYEQYF. The CDR3 DNA reads TGTGCCAGCAGCTCACGAGACGGGACTAGCGGCCCTTACGAGCAGTACTTC.

The chain links TRBV24-1 to TRBJ1-2; D is uncertain. The CDR3 runs to 13 residues. CDR1 is KGHDR, CDR2 SFDVKD, per germline. V dropped 1 base and J dropped 5 bases, with 7 bases sitting between them. Here the CDR3 DNA reads TGTGCCACCAGTGATTTAGGCGGGTATGGCTACACCTTC. The encoded protein is CATSDLGGYGYTF.

The V and J genes are TRBV2 and TRBJ2-6, with TRBD1 as a possible D gene (5 bases). V was trimmed by 4 bases and J by 0 bases, leaving 10 bases between them. Germline V lookup: CDR1 SNHLY, CDR2 FYNNEI. The CDR3 is made up of 16 amino acids. The CDR3 nucleotides read TGTGCCAGCAGTGCGGCAGGGAACTCTGGGGCCAACGTCCTGACTTTC. It specifies CASSAAGNSGANVLTF.

The chain links TRBV29-1 to TRBJ1-1; perhaps TRBD1 as D (6 bases). The CDR3 loop spans 15 amino acids. Per germline, CDR1 SQVTM and CDR2 ANQGSEA. Between the trimmed V and J ends, which lost 4 bases and 5 bases, there was a span of 20 bases. As DNA, the CDR3 is TGCAGCGTTGGAATTCCGACAGGCGCGAGGACTGAAGCTTTCTTT. This gives the protein CSVGIPTGARTEAFF.